This TCR beta chain was captured in a study of CD8 T cells in Susac syndrome. Study-level points and caveats: The study recognized that the number of individuals in its TCR sequencing and HLA analysis was relatively small.

RNA was extracted with the RNeasy kit, and a quantity of roughly 0.5 to 1 ug was reverse transcribed using random hexamers. Multiplex PCR with immunoSEQ amplified the TCR beta CDR3 across 54 Vbeta and 13 Jbeta. TCRdb re-called the immunoSEQ multiplex PCR reads through MiXCR, storing one row per CDR3 protein. Counted here are about 130,000 distinct CDR3 sequences, over 90% occurring once; the ten biggest clones make up around 0.12%. CDR3 length equals 16 residues. In germline, CDR1 is SEHNR, CDR2 FQNEAQ (reference sequence). The V end was cut by 0 bases, the J end by 6 bases, with 14 bases between. As to this clonotype: Antigen specificity is unknown.

This clonotype was sampled from a human donor in good health. The chain links TRBV7-9 to TRBJ2-2, with D perhaps TRBD1 (7 bases). Specimen: CD4+ T cells from PBMCs. CDR3: CASSLAGGGAAGELFF. CDR3 DNA: TGTGCCAGCAGCTTAGCCGGAGGGGGCGCGGCCGGGGAGCTGTTTTTT.